This TCR beta chain was documented in a study of cytomegalovirus exposure and HLA in healthy donors listed by TCRdb under 2017. Turning to the overall study: An earlier analysis of approximately 640 of the donors reported approximately 290 Gb of sequence data and approximately 110 million unique TCR beta sequences from approximately 180 million T cells. Of the 350 to 450 genotyped donors, 65% to 90% were placed in the genetic ancestry cluster associated with self-reported Caucasian donors. The number of typed donors differed by locus: about 620-630 for A, B, C, DRB1 and DQB1; about 520 for DQA1; around 610 for DPA1; and approximately 450 for DPB1. Donor age, sex, ethnicity and CMV serostatus were compiled alongside the repertoire data. A few DR-DQ haplotypes were treated as single units for association and clustering because of strong linkage in the cohort. The later analysis used no new phenotypic data to find candidate immune exposures, relying instead on TCR beta sequences and their occurrence across donors. Along with the approximately 700-subject first cohort, a separate validation cohort of over 90 different subjects was used. The study aimed to test whether cataloging public T cell receptors could reveal signatures of past pathogen exposure. In a later genetic analysis, genome-wide SNP genotypes for about three fifths of the roughly 670 donors were used, and that subset was treated as a discovery cohort. A later analysis re-examined previously published TCR beta repertoires from about 670 donors and added high-resolution HLA genotyping to investigate patterns of TCR occurrence. The study combined high-throughput TCR immunosequencing, statistical association of individual TCRs with disease status, and machine learning to predict cytomegalovirus infection status. On average, around 240,000 unique TCR beta nucleotide sequences were sequenced per donor among more than 350 genotyped donors of the cohort, with roughly 18% of those sequences being non-productive. About 330 gigabases of sequencing data and roughly 81 million unique TCR sequences made up an early release that covered approximately 700 HLA-typed donors. The T cell repertoires of under 700 subjects were profiled by immunosequencing and related to cytomegalovirus serostatus. HLA typing covered class I and class II loci at four-digit resolution. Every discovery cohort repertoire had been produced on one sequencing platform. An earlier analysis of more than 450 of the donors used high-throughput TCR beta sequencing to judge whether each TCR beta V gene segment behaved as functional or pseudogenic. What the work shows at the level of the full study, not this receptor alone: Only TCR beta chains were sequenced in this cohort, and the absence of alpha or paired-chain data limited detectable features. A later analysis found that TCR association rates varied across HLA loci, with DRB1 alleles showing the most associated TCRs and HLA-C alleles the fewest. In a later analysis, HLA-associated TCR beta chains were found to be more clonally expanded and to have lower generation probabilities than equally common non-associated chains. CMV serostatus was the only immune exposure information available for the cohort. A later analysis found that most CMV-associated TCR beta chains appeared HLA-restricted, with HLA associations seemingly driven largely by CMV exposure. A group of highly shared sequence variants was considered likely to be a technical artifact of the sequencing pipeline. Assigning TCR associations to individual alleles was difficult when HLA alleles, especially DR and DQ, strongly co-occurred. While some public TCRs were present in many individuals, most TCR sequences turned up only very rarely across donors. Broadly in line with IMGT annotations, most TCR beta V segments showed up in productive rearrangements about 87% or about 30% of the time in an earlier analysis of around 550 of the donors. Some IMGT-functional V segments, including TRBV6-2 and TRBV6-3, could not be distinguished by the 87-base-pair reads and were therefore excluded. In a later genetic analysis, fewer N-insertions in productive TCRs were reported among donors in an Asian-associated ancestry cluster than the roughly 700-donor mean. Because HLA typing was unavailable for some donors at each locus, only the typed subset was used in association tests. The authors suggested that the approach could potentially be generalized to other disease states and immunological phenotypes. Because counts were too low, 15 or so rarely observed V segments, including chromosome 9 orphons, were excluded from the earlier analysis of 587 of the donors. In vitro tests confirmed that a few of the cytomegalovirus-associated TCR beta chains recognize cytomegalovirus antigens. The presence/absence analyses assumed that sequencing depth was roughly uniform across donors, and that assumption may not be true. A further reported finding was that TCR beta sequences accurately predicted the HLA-A and HLA-B alleles for most subjects in the first cohort. Linkage disequilibrium might explain the correlated functional status among segregating V segments, but an unknown experimental factor could not be excluded. A total of some 180 TCR beta chains were listed by the study as associated with cytomegalovirus. An association between a missense DCLRE1C variant and V-gene and J-gene trimming of TCR beta chains was found in a later genetic analysis and replicated in an independent cohort. In both the original and validation cohorts, the classifier was reported to diagnose cytomegalovirus status with high specificity and sensitivity. In a later analysis, more than 15,000 TCR beta sequences were associated with specific HLA alleles at a false discovery rate of 0.05. A later analysis reported that several top co-occurrence clusters appeared linked to parvovirus B19, influenza, CMV and Epstein-Barr virus.

Libraries were prepared through the immunoSEQ multiplex PCR assay. For the multiplex PCR, a mixture combining 60 forward primers for TCR Vbeta segments and 13 reverse primers for TCR Jbeta segments was used. The CDR3 region of rearranged TCR beta genes was amplified from genomic DNA by a multiplex PCR assay. Amplified TCR beta libraries were sequenced as 87-base-pair reads on the Illumina HiSeq System. The authors' analysis ran thus. Across the 666 repertoires, a later analysis counted approximately 75 million unique TCR beta chains, 8.5 million to 12 million of which were shared by at least two donors. A nearest-neighbor algorithm error-corrected the raw reads and collapsed the reads into unique sequences, merging closely related sequences to remove PCR and sequencing errors. V, D and J gene segments were assigned by aligning CDR3 sequences to IMGT reference sequences. Each retained sequence needed at least a six-nucleotide match to both a V gene segment and a J gene segment. Rearrangements were classified as productive when the CDR3 lacked stop codons and remained in frame with V and J, and all other rearrangements were classified as non-productive. Following IMGT convention, CDR3 was defined as the stretch from the second conserved V-encoded cysteine up to the conserved J-encoded phenylalanine. In an earlier analysis of approximately 500 of the donors, sequences lacking an unambiguous match to a single V gene segment were excluded. In an earlier analysis of some 590 of the donors, V segments were called functional above 56.7% productive rearrangements and were called segregating when the between-donor standard deviation exceeded 5%. A statistical classification framework was developed to diagnose cytomegalovirus status using the catalog of TCR beta chain sequences. In a later analysis, V and J genes were assigned by comparing TCR nucleotide sequences against IMGT/GENE-DB human TR gene sequences. In a later analysis, CDR3 sequences and most-parsimonious VDJ recombination scenarios were assigned using the TCRdist pipeline. In a later analysis, each TCR beta chain was defined by its CDR3 amino acid sequence together with its V-gene family, and reads without a unique V-gene family were excluded. In a later analysis, 450 to 600 highly shared, low-generation-probability nucleotide sequences were removed to address suspected cross-contamination and a sequencing artifact. For each public chain, a later analysis derived a clonal expansion index from normalized ranks of inferred template counts within each repertoire. In a later analysis, generation probabilities were computed with a VDJ recombination model fitted to out-of-frame rearrangements, and the resulting probabilities were checked against IGoR. In a later analysis, TCR-TCR, TCR-HLA and TCR-CMV co-occurrence was scored with hypergeometric tests, and a repertoire-size bias correction was applied to TCR pairs. In a later analysis, false discovery rates were estimated by permuting HLA or CMV assignments 20 times. In a later analysis, co-occurring TCRs were grouped with DBSCAN, and TCRdist sequence similarity was added when clustering was performed within HLA-allele-positive subsets. Co-occurrence clustering excluded repertoires with fewer than 30,000 or more than 120,000 public chains, plus five with anomalous nucleotide sharing. Held by TCRdb, this immuneACCESS table contains in-frame sequences only and omits some clones. Under half of the omission traces to an unresolved V gene where checked; the cause of the rest is unknown. V and J calls and clone size are those listed in that table; D and trimming were worked out from the DNA. Recorded for this sample are approximately 100,000 clones; about 75% of them occurred a single time. The ten most abundant clones make up 4.5% to 5.5% of the sample.

The germline V gene gives CDR1 as SGHRS and CDR2 as YFSETQ. The CDR3 has 13 amino acids, counting the end cysteine and phenylalanine. CDR3 DNA only is kept here, 39 bases in frame from base 1. V has 5 bases trimmed and J has 10 bases trimmed; junction bases matching no gene number 6. The cohort consisted of 666 healthy bone marrow donors. Cohort members were all nominally healthy when sampled, although unrecorded immune exposures were likely present. The donor was CMV seronegative and belonged to the group of roughly 330 seronegative cohort members. Every donor gave a peripheral blood sample, and the peripheral blood mononuclear cells from that sample were used for TCR beta sequencing. Genomic DNA was extracted from the blood cell samples with the Qiagen DNeasy Blood Extraction Kit. As concerns this clone: No antigen is known for it. Within one base of it there is no much larger clone, and no base qualities were kept.

The chain was built from TRBV5-1 and TRBJ1-6; TRBD1 agrees with 7 junctional bases. Sequencing was performed on PBMCs. The TCR comes from a woman in her forties in good health and CMV-seronegative. The CDR3 sequence is CASSRTGASPLHF. The DNA sequence is given as TGCGCCAGCAGTAGAACAGGGGCGTCACCCCTCCACTTT.